The 26 T cell receptor beta chains listed next were all sequenced from one sample in a study of regulatory T cells in long-lasting Graves disease. Described time point: newly diagnosed GD, antithyroid drugs for less than 3 months. PBMC RNA served as the TCR library source. With iRepertoire HTBI primers and Arm-PCR of CDR3 regions, TCR beta libraries were built. TCRdb recomputed calls from the multiplex PCR reads with MiXCR, one row per CDR3 protein. The profile shows around 400,000 distinct CDR3 sequences, roughly 10% of them singletons. Separately, the same data were catalogued under a study of T cells in Graves' hyperthyroidism and ophthalmopathy.

Sequences were derived from peripheral blood mononuclear cells (PBMCs), sampled at new diagnosis, from a patient treated with antithyroid drugs. The origin of the receptors is a woman under 30 with Graves disease.

V gene TRBV2 combines with J gene TRBJ2-1; possible D gene TRBD1, 5 bases. V dropped 6 bases and J dropped 14 bases, with 14 bases sitting between them. Germline V gene lookup returns CDR1 SNHLY and CDR2 FYNNEI. The CDR3 loop spans 11 amino acids. The CDR3 sequence is CASSRAVGEFF. The CDR3 DNA is TGTGCCAGCAGCCGGGCGGTAGGGGAGTTCTTC.

In this sample, this clonotype turned up many times. The chain is built from TRBV30 and TRBJ2-5, with TRBD2 matching 7 bases. The germline CDR1 and CDR2 sequences are GTSNPN and SVGIG (reference sequence). The CDR3 is 14 residues long. V trimming: 3 bases; J trimming: 2 bases; junction bases outside the gene matches: 6. DNA of the CDR3: TGTGCCTGGAGGTCGAGCGGGGAACAAGAGACCCAGTACTTC. Amino acid sequence: CAWRSSGEQETQYF.

This clonotype was seen repeatedly, ten times or more. The rearrangement joins TRBV13 to TRBJ2-3, with 8 bases lining up with TRBD1. The CDR3 is made up of 15 amino acids. J gave up 1 base and V 5 bases, and 5 bases lay outside the gene matches. CDR1 and CDR2 from the germline V gene are PRHDT and FYEKMQ (reference sequence). In DNA, the CDR3 is TGTGCCAGCAGCCCAGGGGGCTGGGGCACAGATACGCAGTATTTT. The encoded protein is CASSPGGWGTDTQYF.

This clonotype showed up many times. This chain links TRBV28 with TRBJ2-5; D perhaps matches TRBD2 (6 bases). CDR3 size: 16 residues. In germline, CDR1 is MDHEN, CDR2 SYDVKM. With 10 bases removed from V and 4 bases from J, the gap between germline ends came to 25 bases. CDR3 protein: CATTHGGTGYRETQYF. The CDR3 bases are TGTGCCACCACTCACGGGGGAACGGGATATAGAGAGACCCAGTACTTC.

The chain joins TRBV18 to TRBJ2-7, with 7 positions matching TRBD2. The germline gives CDR1 KGHSH, CDR2 LQKENI. V gave up 2 bases and J gave up 1 base; unmatched junction bases: 5. CDR3 length equals 15 residues. Here the CDR3 reads CASSPRPGGSYEQYV. The CDR3 region has the DNA TGTGCCAGCTCACCAAGGCCCGGGGGGTCCTACGAGCAGTACGTC.

The J gene is TRBJ1-5, the V gene TRBV19; D remains unclear. This CDR3 spans 11 amino acids. CDR1 and CDR2 from the germline V gene are LNHDA and SQIVND (reference sequence). V was cut by 6 bases and J by 4 bases, with 4 bases left in between. The CDR3 loop reads CASSQNQPQHF. For the CDR3, the DNA is TGTGCCAGTAGCCAAAATCAGCCCCAGCATTTT.

This clonotype came up a few times. J is TRBJ2-7 and V is TRBV7-9, with D perhaps TRBD2 (5 bases). This CDR3 has 11 amino acids. V was cut by 0 bases and J by 9 bases, with 6 bases left in between. Germline lookup yields CDR1 SEHNR and CDR2 FQNEAQ (reference sequence). The DNA for the CDR3 is TGTGCCAGCAGCTTAGCGGACTCGCAGTACGTC. Translating gives CASSLADSQYV.

This clonotype was counted ten times or more. The gene calls are TRBV7-3 and TRBJ1-1; 7 bases agree with TRBD1. Looked up from germline, CDR1 is SGHTA and CDR2 is FQGTGA. The CDR3 is 13 residues long. V dropped 6 bases and J dropped 4; count of bases not matched to a gene: 5. CDR3 residues: CASSRYRGTEAFF. The CDR3 DNA sequence: TGTGCCAGCAGTCGATACAGGGGCACTGAAGCTTTCTTT.

In this sample, this clonotype turned up many times. The V and J genes are TRBV9 and TRBJ2-1, with D unresolved. The germline gives CDR1 SGDLS, CDR2 YYNGEE. Trimming cost V 0 bases and J 4 bases, with 5 bases left between them. This CDR3 is 13 amino acids long. As DNA, the CDR3 is TGTGCCAGCAGCGTAGATCCATACAATGAGCAGTTCTTC. Its protein is CASSVDPYNEQFF.

This sequence joins TRBV24-1 and TRBJ1-2; TRBD1 is a possible D gene (5 bases). Germline V gene sequence: CDR1 KGHDR, CDR2 SFDVKD. With 8 bases removed from V and 3 bases from J, the gap between germline ends came to 21 bases. The CDR3 totals 16 residues. CDR3 nucleotide sequence: TGTGCCACCAAGGCCACGCCGGGGGACGTGGACTATGGCTACACCTTC. It yields the protein CATKATPGDVDYGYTF.

This clonotype was picked up many times. This rearrangement joins TRBV6-2 or TRBV6-3 to TRBJ1-1; D remains unclear. V dropped 2 bases and J dropped 6 bases, with 19 bases sitting between them. The CDR3 loop spans 16 amino acids. Germline V lookup: CDR1 MNHEY, CDR2 SVGEGT. The DNA of the CDR3 is TGTGCCAGCAGTTACCCCCCCTGGGATTATAACGCTGAAGCTTTCTTT. It translates to CASSYPPWDYNAEAFF.

For this clonotype: One base away lies a much larger clone, so this may be a sequencing read error. The rearrangement joins TRBV30 to TRBJ2-2; D possibly corresponds to TRBD2 (5 bases). From germline, CDR1 is GTSNPN and CDR2 SVGIG (reference sequence). The length of the CDR3 is 13 residues. CDR3 sequence: CAWTQLGFGELVF. The CDR3 DNA follows: TGTGCCTGGACCCAACTAGGGTTCGGGGAGCTGGTTTTT.

The J gene is TRBJ2-3, the V gene TRBV20-1, with 9 positions matching TRBD2. Germline loops: CDR1 DFQATT, CDR2 SNEGSKA (reference sequence). The CDR3 is 14 residues long. After removal of 5 bases from V and 2 bases from J, the junction contained 5 bases not matched to a gene. The CDR3 loop is CSAVRGGTTDTQYF. CDR3 DNA sequence: TGCAGTGCTGTGCGGGGGGGAACCACAGATACGCAGTATTTT.

This clonotype was recorded at least ten times. The V call is TRBV20-1, the J call TRBJ2-7, with unresolved D. Germline V lookup: CDR1 DFQATT, CDR2 SNEGSKA (reference sequence). The length of the CDR3 is 11 residues. Trimming took off 4 bases at V and 6 bases at J, with 10 bases between the two ends. CDR3 DNA: TGCAGTGCTACGGACGTGGCCGAGCAGTACTTC. Protein sequence: CSATDVAEQYF.

This clonotype has ten or more counts. The chain employs TRBV7-9 and TRBJ2-1; TRBD1 matches at 8 bases. Per the germline V gene, CDR1 is SEHNR and CDR2 is FQNEAQ (reference sequence). The CDR3 is made up of 16 amino acids. V dropped 6 bases and J dropped 6; count of bases not matched to a gene: 13. CDR3 loop: CASRPNRGVLVNEQFF. CDR3 sequence (DNA): TGTGCCAGCAGACCAAACAGGGGGGTTTTGGTCAATGAGCAGTTCTTC.

This clonotype came up many times. V gene TRBV29-1 combines with J gene TRBJ2-1; D is unclear. The germline V gene encodes CDR1 SQVTM and CDR2 ANQGSEA. The V end lost 3 bases, the J end lost 9 bases, and 9 bases lay between the germline ends. The CDR3 totals 11 residues. The CDR3 loop is CSVDRALEQFF. The CDR3 bases are TGCAGCGTTGACCGTGCGCTTGAGCAGTTCTTC.

The chain links TRBV7-9 to TRBJ2-2; perhaps TRBD1 as D (5 bases). The V and J ends lost 4 bases and 7 bases respectively, with 7 bases between them. This CDR3 is 12 amino acids long. Germline V gene lookup returns CDR1 SEHNR and CDR2 FQNEAQ (reference sequence). CDR3 DNA sequence: TGTGCCAGCAGCTCCAGGGACGGGGAGCTGTTTTTT. Translating it yields CASSSRDGELFF. Full variable domain (missing parts from reference TRBV7-9 and TRBJ2-2): DTGVSQNPRHKITKRGQNVTFRCDPISEHNRLYWYRQTLGQGPEFLTYFQNEAQLEKSRLLSDRFSAERPKGSFSTLEIQRTEQGDSAMYLCASSSRDGELFFGEGSRLTVL.

This clonotype was picked up many times. V usage is TRBV11-2 and J usage is TRBJ2-7; D possibly matches TRBD1 or TRBD2 (5 bases each). The CDR3 is 15 residues long. CDR1 and CDR2 from the germline V gene are SGHAT and FQNNGV. Trimming left V 3 bases short and J 2 bases short, with 14 bases between. CDR3 nucleotides: TGTGCCAGCAGCTTGAGCCGGGACCGTACCTACGAGCAGTACTTC. It yields the protein CASSLSRDRTYEQYF. The full variable domain, with the rest looked up from reference TRBV11-2 and TRBJ2-7, is EAGVAQSPRYKIIEKRQSVAFWCNPISGHATLYWYQQILGQGPKLLIQFQNNGVVDDSQLPKDRFSAERLKGVDSTLKIQPAKLEDSAVYLCASSLSRDRTYEQYFGPGTRLTVT.

This clonotype was recorded at least ten times. The chain is built from TRBV20-1 and TRBJ2-3, with D perhaps matching TRBD2 (7 bases). Germline V CDR1 and CDR2: DFQATT, SNEGSKA (reference sequence). This CDR3 is built from 12 residues. Trimming cost V 7 bases and J 2 bases, with 10 bases left between them. As DNA, the CDR3 is TGCAGTGTTGGGGGGGCCACAGATACGCAGTATTTT. Amino acid sequence: CSVGGATDTQYF.

This rearrangement joins TRBV3-1 to TRBJ1-2; 7 nucleotides match TRBD1. V lost 3 bases and J lost 5; bases outside the gene matches: 3. The CDR3 has 13 amino acids. CDR1 and CDR2 from the germline V gene are LGHDT and YNNKEL (reference sequence). CDR3 nucleotides: TGTGCCAGCAGCCAGTTGACAGGGTATGGCTACACCTTC. This gives the protein CASSQLTGYGYTF. Supplemented by reference TRBV3-1 and TRBJ1-2, the full variable domain reads DTAVSQTPKYLVTQMGNDKSIKCEQNLGHDTMYWYKQDSKKFLKIMFSYNNKELIINETVPNRFSPKSPDKAHLNLHINSLELGDSAVYFCASSQLTGYGYTFGSGTRLTVV.

J is TRBJ1-5 and V is TRBV20-1, with D possibly TRBD1 on 6 matching bases. CDR3 length: 15 amino acids. Trimming removed 1 base at V and 6 bases at J, with 16 bases between. Per germline, CDR1 DFQATT and CDR2 SNEGSKA (reference sequence). CDR3 region: CSARVGQGYSQPQHF. Written as DNA, the CDR3 is TGCAGTGCTAGAGTAGGGCAGGGGTACAGTCAGCCCCAGCATTTT.

This clonotype appeared a few times. A much larger clonotype is one base distant, so this may be a read error. The chain uses TRBV7-2 and TRBJ2-1; TRBD2 matches at 9 bases. J was trimmed by 10 bases and V by 8 bases; bases with no gene match: 18. The length of the CDR3 is 16 residues. Germline CDR1 is SGHTA and CDR2 is FQGNSA. CDR3 nucleotides: TGTGCCAGCGGATCCTGTTGCGGGGGGGCGGGCAAGGAGCAGTTCTTC. Its protein product is CASGSCCGGAGKEQFF.

The CDR3 DNA follows: TGTGCCAGCAGCTCTGCCGGGGGGGGCTACAATGAGCAGTTCTTC. The encoded protein is CASSSAGGGYNEQFF. This chain uses TRBV7-3 with TRBJ2-1; the match to TRBD2 covers 8 bases. Germline-derived CDR1 and CDR2 are SGHTA and FQGTGA. The V segment lost 4 bases and the J segment 3 bases; nucleotides outside the gene matches: 5. This CDR3 contains 15 residues.

This chain connects TRBV20-1 to TRBJ2-1; 12 nucleotides match TRBD2. Trimming took 5 bases from V and 6 from J; bases not matched to a gene: 5. The CDR3 length is 14 residues. In germline, CDR1 is DFQATT, CDR2 SNEGSKA (reference sequence). The CDR3 protein is CSAVTSGRRNEQFF. The CDR3 nucleotides are TGCAGTGCTGTAACTAGCGGGAGGCGCAATGAGCAGTTCTTC.

In its sample, this clonotype was seen many times. This chain connects TRBV4-1 to TRBJ2-7; TRBD2 agrees at 9 bases. The V and J ends lost 1 base and 3 bases, in that order; junction bases with no gene match: 4. Germline values: CDR1 MGHRA, CDR2 YSYEKL. There are 15 residues in the CDR3. The CDR3 DNA is TGCGCCAGCAGCCAAGCGGGACTAGCCTACTACGAGCAGTACTTC. It encodes CASSQAGLAYYEQYF.

A few counts support this clonotype. This chain uses TRBV7-9 with TRBJ1-6; 7 nucleotides line up with TRBD1. The CDR3 sequence is 12 residues long. The V gene end was trimmed by 11 bases and the J gene end by 6 bases; junction bases not matched to a gene: 4. Germline values: CDR1 SEHNR, CDR2 FQNEAQ (reference sequence). As DNA, the CDR3 is TGTGCCTTCAGGGGGAGTAATTCACCCCTCCACTTT. Translated: CAFRGSNSPLHF.